The 18 T cell receptor beta chains presented below share a single source sample, sequenced in a study of T cell clones after liver transplantation. Method: immunoSEQ multiplex PCR; TCRdb's copy keeps in-frame clones and lacks some. Here the sample spans some 11,000 clones, 70% to 85% being singletons. This sample comprised CD8+ T cells from blood, obtained at the 22-month timepoint. The receptors derive from a human patient who received a liver transplant. Some T cells may have originated in the graft donor.

This clone was seen a handful of times. The rearrangement uses TRBV5-1 and TRBJ2-1; D may be TRBD2 (5 bases). The CDR3 runs to 14 residues. V was shortened by 4 bases and J by 3 bases, with 11 bases between the two germline ends. CDR1 and CDR2 (germline): SGHRS, YFSETQ. CDR3 loop: CASSTAGNYNEQFF. DNA for the CDR3: TGCGCCAGCAGCACAGCCGGGAACTACAATGAGCAGTTCTTC. The full variable domain, rest sourced from reference TRBV5-1 and TRBJ2-1, is KAGVTQTPRYLIKTRGQQVTLSCSPISGHRSVSWYQQTPGQGLQFLFEYFSETQRNKGNFPGRFSGRQFSNSRSEMNVSTLELGDSALYLCASSTAGNYNEQFFGPGTRLTVL.

A single count supports this clone. V gene TRBV9 combines with J gene TRBJ2-7, with D maybe TRBD2 (7 bases). The CDR3 has 13 residues. Per germline, CDR1 SGDLS and CDR2 YYNGEE. Trimming removed 0 bases at V and 7 bases at J, with 11 bases between. The CDR3 bases are TGTGCCAGCAGCGTAGGCGGGGGCGTAGAGCAGTACTTC. This gives the protein CASSVGGGVEQYF.

The V gene is TRBV27, the J gene TRBJ1-5, with 7 bases aligning to TRBD1. The CDR3 spans 18 residues. Germline CDR1 MNHEY, CDR2 SMNVEV (reference sequence). J was trimmed by 1 base and V by 5 bases; bases with no gene match: 14. The CDR3 DNA is TGTGCCAGCAGTGCATACTCGACAGGGAAGGGGAGCAATCAGCCCCAGCATTTT. Its protein product is CASSAYSTGKGSNQPQHF.

The chain uses TRBV21-1 and TRBJ2-5; the table names TRBD1, a call not compared with the DNA. TRBV21-1 has pseudogene status. There are 19 residues in the CDR3. In DNA form, the CDR3 reads TGTGCCAGCAGCAGCTCATCGGATCCTGGACAGGGCCGGGTTAGAACCCAGTACTTC. Translating it yields CASSSSSDPGQGRVRTQYF.

The chain links TRBV27 to TRBJ2-1, with D possibly TRBD2 on 5 matching bases. The V gene lost 0 bases and the J gene lost 4 bases, with 10 bases spanning the gap. There are 15 residues in the CDR3. Per the germline V gene, CDR1 is MNHEY and CDR2 is SMNVEV (reference sequence). The CDR3 DNA reads TGTGCCAGCAGTTTATCTGGCGGGCCGTACAATGAGCAGTTCTTC. This translates into CASSLSGGPYNEQFF.

The chain is built from TRBV4-2 and TRBJ1-2; 9 nucleotides agree with TRBD1. V lost 0 bases and J lost 4; bases outside the gene matches: 9. The CDR3 is made up of 17 amino acids. Germline-derived CDR1 and CDR2 are LGHNA and YNFKEQ. The CDR3 DNA reads TGTGCCAGCAGCCAAGATCGTGGGACAGGGATTTCCTATGGCTACACCTTC. This translates into CASSQDRGTGISYGYTF.

CDR3 DNA sequence: TGTGCCAGTAGTATAGGGTTGAGAGGGGAGGAGACCCAGTACTTC. The encoded protein is CASSIGLRGEETQYF. The V gene is TRBV19, the J gene TRBJ2-5; D assignment may be TRBD1 or TRBD2 (5 bases each). The V end lost 1 base, the J end lost 5 bases, and 14 bases lay between the germline ends. The CDR3 consists of 15 residues. The germline gives CDR1 LNHDA, CDR2 SQIVND (reference sequence). Full variable domain (outside the CDR3, taken from reference TRBV19 and TRBJ2-5): DGGITQSPKYLFRKEGQNVTLSCEQNLNHDAMYWYRQDPGQGLRLIYYSQIVNDFQKGDIAEGYSVSREKKESFPLTVTSAQKNPTAFYLCASSIGLRGEETQYFGPGTRLLVL.

The chain links TRBV7-8 to TRBJ2-1; D might be TRBD2 (5 bases). V gave up 5 bases and J gave up 0 bases, with 11 bases separating them. The CDR3 is made up of 15 amino acids. Germline assignment: CDR1 SGHVS and CDR2 FQNEAQ. In nucleotides, the CDR3 is TGTGCCAGCAGCCCCGGACTGAACTCCTACAATGAGCAGTTCTTC. Protein: CASSPGLNSYNEQFF.

V and J are TRBV7-3 and TRBJ1-1, with a tentative D call TRBD1 (6 bases). CDR3 length: 13 residues. In germline, CDR1 is SGHTA, CDR2 FQGTGA. Trimming stripped 5 bases from V and 0 bases from J, with 7 bases between. CDR3 in DNA: TGTGCCAGCAGCGACAGGTTGAACACTGAAGCTTTCTTT. This gives the protein CASSDRLNTEAFF.

V gene TRBV7-3 combines with J gene TRBJ2-1; TRBD2 matches at 8 bases. Looked up from germline, CDR1 is SGHTA and CDR2 is FQGTGA. V shed 5 bases and J 0 bases; nucleotides not matched to a gene: 12. The CDR3 is made up of 18 amino acids. The CDR3 nucleotides read TGTGCCAGCAGCATGGGGGGCCTAGCGGGCATCTCCTACAATGAGCAGTTCTTC. This gives the protein CASSMGGLAGISYNEQFF.

By frequency in the sample, this clone is medium-sized. The chain couples TRBV9 to TRBJ2-3; unclear D gene. The germline V and J ends were trimmed by 4 bases and 6 bases, with 15 bases remaining between them. The CDR3 is 14 amino acids. Germline values: CDR1 SGDLS, CDR2 YYNGEE. This CDR3 is CASSPTRGWDTQYF. In nucleotides, the CDR3 is TGTGCCAGCAGCCCGACCCGTGGGTGGGATACGCAGTATTTT.

This chain joins TRBV4-1 and TRBJ2-7, with D possibly TRBD2 on 5 matching bases. The germline gives CDR1 MGHRA, CDR2 YSYEKL. This CDR3 is 16 amino acids long. Trimming removed 1 base from V and 4 bases from J, with 17 bases in between. The CDR3 spells CASSQVALGRPYEQYF. The CDR3 DNA sequence: TGCGCCAGCAGCCAAGTAGCGTTAGGACGCCCTTACGAGCAGTACTTC.

Here the CDR3 reads CASSADPKRQGADTGELFF. For the CDR3, the DNA is TGTGCCAGCAGCGCGGACCCGAAAAGACAGGGGGCGGACACCGGGGAGCTGTTTTTT. The chain combines TRBV9 with TRBJ2-2, with TRBD1 identical over 10 bases. V shed 3 bases and J 3 bases; nucleotides not matched to a gene: 14. The CDR3 has 19 residues. In germline, CDR1 is SGDLS, CDR2 YYNGEE.

This clone was recorded only once. This rearrangement joins TRBV7-6 to TRBJ2-5, with 9 bases aligning to TRBD2. The CDR3 runs 17 residues. Germline loops: CDR1 SGHVS, CDR2 FNYEAQ. V was pared by 1 base and J by 3 bases, with 9 bases of the junction left unmatched. CDR3 nucleotide sequence: TGTGCCAGCAGCTTAGATTCTAGCGGGAAGGTTGAAGAGACCCAGTACTTC. It specifies CASSLDSSGKVEETQYF.

The chain carries TRBV6-1 and TRBJ1-5; maybe TRBD1 (6 bases). Trimming took off 8 bases at V and 4 bases at J, with 12 bases between the two ends. Germline V gene lookup returns CDR1 MNHNS and CDR2 SASEGT. The CDR3 contains 13 residues. The DNA for the CDR3 is TGTGCCAGCGTAGGAAGGGGGAATCAGCCCCAGCATTTT. Protein: CASVGRGNQPQHF.

The chain has TRBV29-1 and TRBJ2-5, with 8 bases fitting TRBD1. V gave up 4 bases and J gave up 5 bases; unmatched junction bases: 9. Germline loops: CDR1 SQVTM, CDR2 ANQGSEA. The CDR3 runs to 14 residues. The CDR3 region has the DNA TGCAGCGTTGTAGTCCAGGGGGCTGATGAGACCCAGTACTTC. It translates to CSVVVQGADETQYF.

In its sample, this clone was seen a few times. The chain joins TRBV6-4 to TRBJ2-3, with 8 bases aligning to TRBD2. Losses at the gene ends were 10 bases for V and 1 base for J; bases not matched to a gene: 10. Germline CDR1 is MRHNA and CDR2 is SNTAGT. CDR3 length equals 15 residues. The CDR3, as DNA: TGTGCCACTGCGCGAGCGGGAGACGGCACAGATACGCAGTATTTT. Amino acid sequence: CATARAGDGTDTQYF.

V and J are TRBV19 and TRBJ1-4; D call uncertain. CDR1 LNHDA and CDR2 SQIVND come from the germline V gene (reference sequence). Trimming shortened V by 5 bases and J by 6 bases, and 16 bases separated the two germline ends. The CDR3 has 15 residues. The CDR3 reads CASSSPGYVDEKLFF. The CDR3 nucleotides read TGTGCCAGTAGTTCGCCGGGCTACGTGGATGAAAAACTGTTTTTT.